Below are 5 T cell receptor beta chains sequenced from a single sample in a study of a mutant IDH1 vaccine in newly diagnosed glioma. Their specific antigens are unknown. Stated time point: week 23, last vaccination. Doses consisted of 300 ug of mutant IDH1 20-mer peptide each, paired with topical imiquimod. Assay: immunoSEQ multiplex PCR; the TCRdb copy retains only in-frame clones and omits some. The sample comprises roughly 30,000 clones, approximately 88% of which are singletons, and approximately 2.4% rests with the top ten. The sequencing here drew on PBMCs, taken from a glioma patient whose treatment included an IDH1 peptide vaccine. The receptors originated from a man between 35 and 55 years old with glioma.

This sequence joins TRBV5-4 and TRBJ2-2, with 10 bases that match TRBD2. This CDR3 spans 16 amino acids. Germline V CDR1 and CDR2: SGHNT, YYREEE (reference sequence). With V trimmed by 0 bases and J by 6 bases, 5 bases remained unmatched. This chain's CDR3 is CASSLASGRGSGELFF. The CDR3 DNA reads TGTGCCAGCAGCTTGGCTAGCGGGAGAGGTTCCGGGGAGCTGTTTTTT.

V is TRBV18 and J is TRBJ2-3; no reliable D call. The germline CDR1 and CDR2 sequences are KGHSH and LQKENI. Trimming removed 2 bases from V and 9 bases from J, with 12 bases in between. The CDR3 runs to 13 residues. CDR3 protein: CASSPTRTATQYF. The DNA of the CDR3 is TGTGCCAGCTCACCAACCCGAACAGCCACGCAGTATTTT.

The chain recombines TRBV9 with TRBJ2-7, with D possibly being TRBD1 or TRBD2 (5 bases each). V was shortened by 0 bases and J by 2 bases, with 9 bases between the two germline ends. This CDR3 is built from 14 residues. CDR1 and CDR2 (germline): SGDLS, YYNGEE. The CDR3 protein is CASSVEPGPYEQYF. The CDR3 nucleotides read TGTGCCAGCAGCGTAGAACCGGGACCCTACGAGCAGTACTTC. Full variable domain (outside the CDR3, taken from reference TRBV9 and TRBJ2-7): DSGVTQTPKHLITATGQRVTLRCSPRSGDLSVYWYQQSLDQGLQFLIQYYNGEERAKGNILERFSAQQFPDLHSELNLSSLELGDSALYFCASSVEPGPYEQYFGPGTRLTVT.

This clone was found a few times. This chain joins TRBV4-3 and TRBJ2-2, with a possible D match to TRBD2 (6 bases). V was cut by 1 base and J by 6 bases, with 15 bases left in between. The CDR3 length is 16 residues. From germline, CDR1 is LGHNA and CDR2 YSLEER. Here the CDR3 reads CASSQVVVWGAGELFF. The CDR3 region has the DNA TGCGCCAGCAGCCAAGTCGTCGTATGGGGGGCCGGGGAGCTGTTTTTT.

The gene calls are TRBV30 and TRBJ2-3; D remains ambiguous. V dropped 2 bases and J dropped 6 bases, with 12 bases sitting between them. CDR3 length: 13 residues. Germline-derived CDR1 and CDR2 are GTSNPN and SVGIG (reference sequence). CDR3 bases: TGTGCCTGGAGTAAGATTCACGGGGATACGCAGTATTTT. It translates to CAWSKIHGDTQYF.